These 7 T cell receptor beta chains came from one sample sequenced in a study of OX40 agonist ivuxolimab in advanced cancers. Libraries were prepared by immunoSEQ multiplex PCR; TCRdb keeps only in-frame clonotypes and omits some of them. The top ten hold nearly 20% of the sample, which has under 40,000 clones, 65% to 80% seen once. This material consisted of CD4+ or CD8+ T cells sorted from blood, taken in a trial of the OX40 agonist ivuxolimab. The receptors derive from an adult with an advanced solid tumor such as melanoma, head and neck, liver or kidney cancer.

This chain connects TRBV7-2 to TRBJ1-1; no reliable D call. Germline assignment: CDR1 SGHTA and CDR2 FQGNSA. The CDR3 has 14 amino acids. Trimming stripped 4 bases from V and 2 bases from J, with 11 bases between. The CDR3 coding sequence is TGTGCCAGCAGCTCCTCGTCAGCCAACACTGAAGCTTTCTTT. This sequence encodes CASSSSSANTEAFF.

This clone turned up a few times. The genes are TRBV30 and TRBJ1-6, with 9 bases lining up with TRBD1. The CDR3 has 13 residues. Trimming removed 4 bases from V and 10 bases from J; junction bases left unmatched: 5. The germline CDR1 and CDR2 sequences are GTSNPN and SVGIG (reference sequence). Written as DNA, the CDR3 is TGTGCCTGGACAACAGGGGGCCCATCACCCCTCCACTTT. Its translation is CAWTTGGPSPLHF.

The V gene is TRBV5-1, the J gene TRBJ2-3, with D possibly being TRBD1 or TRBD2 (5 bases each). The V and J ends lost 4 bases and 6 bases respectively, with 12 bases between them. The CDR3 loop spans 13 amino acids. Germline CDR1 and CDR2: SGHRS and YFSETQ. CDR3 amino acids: CASSGDPRDTQYF. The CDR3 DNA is TGCGCCAGCAGCGGGGACCCTCGGGATACGCAGTATTTT.

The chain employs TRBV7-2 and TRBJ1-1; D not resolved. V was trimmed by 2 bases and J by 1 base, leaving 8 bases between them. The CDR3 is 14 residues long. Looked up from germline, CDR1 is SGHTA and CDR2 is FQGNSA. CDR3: CASSLSPGNTEAFF. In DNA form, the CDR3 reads TGTGCCAGCAGCTTATCTCCTGGGAACACTGAAGCTTTCTTT. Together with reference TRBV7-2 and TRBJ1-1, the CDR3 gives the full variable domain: GAGVSQSPSNKVTEKGKDVELRCDPISGHTALYWYRQSLGQGLEFLIYFQGNSAPDKSGLPSDRFSAERTGGSVSTLTIQRTQQEDSAVYLCASSLSPGNTEAFFGQGTRLTVV.

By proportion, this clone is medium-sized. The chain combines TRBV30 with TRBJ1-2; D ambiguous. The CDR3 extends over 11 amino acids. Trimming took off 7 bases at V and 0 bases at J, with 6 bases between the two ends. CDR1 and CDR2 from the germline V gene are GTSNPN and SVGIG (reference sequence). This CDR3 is CALSPNYGYTF. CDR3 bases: TGTGCCTTATCACCTAACTATGGCTACACCTTC.

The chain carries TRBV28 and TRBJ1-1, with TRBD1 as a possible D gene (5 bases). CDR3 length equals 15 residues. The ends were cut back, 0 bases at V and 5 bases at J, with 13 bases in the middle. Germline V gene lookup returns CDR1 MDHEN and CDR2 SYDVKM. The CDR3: CASSLWSGGLTEAFF. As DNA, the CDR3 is TGTGCCAGCAGTTTATGGAGCGGGGGATTGACTGAAGCTTTCTTT.

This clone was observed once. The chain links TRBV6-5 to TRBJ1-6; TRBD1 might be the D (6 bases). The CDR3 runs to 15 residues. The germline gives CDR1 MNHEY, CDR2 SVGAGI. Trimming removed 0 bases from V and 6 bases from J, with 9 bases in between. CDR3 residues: CASSYSGDTNSPLHF. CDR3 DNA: TGTGCCAGCAGTTACTCGGGGGACACTAATTCACCCCTCCACTTT.